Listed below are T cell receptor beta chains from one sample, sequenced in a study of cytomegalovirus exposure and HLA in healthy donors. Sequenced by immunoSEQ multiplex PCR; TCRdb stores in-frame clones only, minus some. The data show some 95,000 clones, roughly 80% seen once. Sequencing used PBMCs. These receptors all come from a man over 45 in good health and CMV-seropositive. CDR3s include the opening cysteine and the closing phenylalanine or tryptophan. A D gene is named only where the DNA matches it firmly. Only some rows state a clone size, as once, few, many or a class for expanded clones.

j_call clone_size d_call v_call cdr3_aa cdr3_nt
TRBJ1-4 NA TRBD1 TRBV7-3 CASNPTGGSEKLFF TGTGCCAGCAACCCGACAGGGGGGAGTGAAAAACTGTTTTTT
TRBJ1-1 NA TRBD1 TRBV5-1 CASSGGDRGEAFF TGCGCCAGCTCGGGGGGCGACAGGGGCGAAGCTTTCTTT
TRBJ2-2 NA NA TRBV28 CASKSGTRNTGELFF TGTGCCAGCAAATCCGGGACTCGAAACACCGGGGAGCTGTTTTTT
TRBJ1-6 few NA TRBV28 CASSPSWGELTSPLHF TGTGCCAGCAGCCCCTCTTGGGGGGAGCTTACTTCACCCCTCCACTTT
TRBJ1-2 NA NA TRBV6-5 CASSPTGPYGYPF TGTGCCAGCAGTCCGACAGGCCCCTATGGCTACCCCTTC
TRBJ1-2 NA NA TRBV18 CASSQQQGNGYTF TGTGCCAGCTCACAGCAGCAGGGGAATGGCTACACCTTC
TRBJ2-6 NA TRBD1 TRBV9 CASSPFWGTGGISGANVLTF TGTGCCAGCAGCCCCTTCTGGGGGACAGGGGGAATCTCTGGGGCCAACGTCCTGACTTTC
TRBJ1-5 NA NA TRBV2 CACLGDSNQPQHF TGTGCCTGCCTTGGAGATAGCAATCAGCCCCAGCATTTT
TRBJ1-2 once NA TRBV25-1 CASRRGQHLGGYTF TGTGCCAGCAGAAGAGGACAGCATCTGGGAGGCTACACCTTC
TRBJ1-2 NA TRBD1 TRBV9 CASSRDRNYGYTF TGTGCCAGCAGCCGGGACAGAAACTATGGCTACACCTTC
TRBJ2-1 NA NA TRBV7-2 CASSRNLEGEQFF TGTGCCAGCAGCCGGAATCTGGAGGGTGAGCAGTTCTTC
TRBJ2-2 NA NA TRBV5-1 CASSLGTQNTGELFF TGCGCCAGCAGCTTGGGTACACAGAACACCGGGGAGCTGTTTTTT
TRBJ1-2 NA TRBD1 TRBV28 CASSPPRDSRYGYTF TGTGCCAGCAGTCCTCCCCGGGACAGTAGGTATGGCTACACCTTC
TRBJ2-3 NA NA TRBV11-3 CASSPDHPQGSDTQYF TGTGCCAGCAGCCCCGACCATCCTCAGGGGTCAGATACGCAGTATTTT
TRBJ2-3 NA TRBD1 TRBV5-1 CASSVGQGGDTQYF TGCGCCAGCAGCGTAGGACAGGGCGGAGATACGCAGTATTTT